This T cell receptor beta chain was recovered during a study of identical twins. This clonotype was picked up a small number of times. One entry per CDR3 protein, called by TCRdb with MiXCR from the 5' RACE reads. The data contain around 1.7 million distinct CDR3 sequences, less than 40% of them singletons. Germline V lookup: CDR1 DFQATT, CDR2 SNEGSKA (reference sequence). V lost 6 bases and J 4 bases, leaving 12 bases between the germline ends. CDR3 length: 12 residues. The sequencing input was cord blood. The source is a newborn girl in good health. The chain uses TRBV20-1 and TRBJ1-2; D not resolved. For the CDR3, the DNA is TGCAGTGCCAGCCCCAGTTCCTATGGCTACACCTTC. Amino acid sequence: CSASPSSYGYTF.